The rows below give T cell receptor beta chains drawn from one sample of a study of shared clonotypes between healthy human individuals. The protocol was immunoSEQ multiplex PCR, while the TCRdb copy is restricted to in-frame clones and leaves out a portion. In the table there are fewer than 200,000 clones, approximately 70% of which are singletons. Sequenced sample: memory CD4+ T cells sorted from blood. These receptors came from a man between 25 and 39 years old in good health. The CDR3 runs from the conserved cysteine through the conserved F or W. D genes are given only for firm matches. The size field is filled for only some rows; it gives once, few, many or a size class.

d_gene: TRBD1
abundance: few
v_gene: TRBV6-5
j_gene: TRBJ1-5
CDR3aa: CASRADRAQPQHF
CDR3nt: TGTGCCAGCAGAGCGGACAGGGCTCAGCCCCAGCATTTT

d_gene: TRBD2
abundance: -
v_gene: TRBV5-1
j_gene: TRBJ2-3
CDR3aa: CASSLASSGRGTDTQYF
CDR3nt: TGCGCCAGCAGCTTGGCGTCTAGCGGGAGAGGCACAGATACGCAGTATTTT

d_gene: TRBD1
abundance: -
v_gene: TRBV5-8
j_gene: TRBJ2-5
CDR3aa: CASSRTGALETQYF
CDR3nt: TGTGCCAGCAGTAGGACAGGGGCTCTCGAGACCCAGTACTTC

d_gene: -
abundance: many
v_gene: TRBV5-8
j_gene: TRBJ2-7
CDR3aa: CASSRGQAYEQYF
CDR3nt: TGTGCCAGCAGCCGGGGACAAGCCTACGAGCAGTACTTC

d_gene: -
abundance: few
v_gene: TRBV2
j_gene: TRBJ2-7
CDR3aa: CASSKGGGADSYEQYF
CDR3nt: TGTGCCAGCAGTAAAGGGGGCGGGGCGGACTCCTACGAGCAGTACTTC

d_gene: -
abundance: -
v_gene: TRBV6-6
j_gene: TRBJ2-1
CDR3aa: CASSYQGANNEQFF
CDR3nt: TGTGCCAGCAGTTACCAAGGGGCTAACAATGAGCAGTTCTTC

d_gene: -
abundance: -
v_gene: TRBV2
j_gene: TRBJ2-5
CDR3aa: CASSEALAQETQYF
CDR3nt: TGTGCCAGCAGTGAAGCGCTAGCCCAGGAGACCCAGTACTTC

d_gene: -
abundance: -
v_gene: TRBV5-6
j_gene: TRBJ2-1
CDR3aa: CASSANSRSYNEQFF
CDR3nt: TGTGCCAGCAGCGCAAACAGTCGCTCCTACAATGAGCAGTTCTTC

d_gene: -
abundance: -
v_gene: TRBV28
j_gene: TRBJ2-1
CDR3aa: CASRPRDSYNEQFF
CDR3nt: TGTGCCAGCAGGCCCCGGGACTCGTACAATGAGCAGTTCTTC

d_gene: -
abundance: few
v_gene: TRBV5-1
j_gene: TRBJ2-5
CDR3aa: CASSLYQETQYF
CDR3nt: TGCGCCAGCAGCCTGTACCAAGAGACCCAGTACTTC

d_gene: -
abundance: few
v_gene: TRBV18
j_gene: TRBJ2-3
CDR3aa: CASSSSSTDTQYF
CDR3nt: TGTGCCAGCTCATCCTCTAGCACAGATACGCAGTATTTT

d_gene: -
abundance: -
v_gene: TRBV14
j_gene: TRBJ2-1
CDR3aa: CASSLWDHQEQFF
CDR3nt: TGTGCCAGCAGCCTCTGGGACCACCAGGAGCAGTTCTTC

d_gene: TRBD1
abundance: few
v_gene: TRBV18
j_gene: TRBJ1-2
CDR3aa: CASSTGAGGYTF
CDR3nt: TGTGCCAGCTCAACAGGGGCGGGTGGCTACACCTTC

d_gene: TRBD2
abundance: -
v_gene: TRBV28
j_gene: TRBJ2-7
CDR3aa: CASTLGLAGRGEQYF
CDR3nt: TGTGCCAGCACCCTGGGACTAGCGGGACGAGGCGAGCAGTACTTC

d_gene: TRBD2
abundance: -
v_gene: TRBV7-2
j_gene: TRBJ2-2
CDR3aa: CASSLGGLGGELFF
CDR3nt: TGTGCCAGCAGCTTAGGAGGACTAGGTGGGGAGCTGTTTTTT

d_gene: TRBD2
abundance: -
v_gene: TRBV19
j_gene: TRBJ2-1
CDR3aa: CASKRENVNEQFF
CDR3nt: TGTGCCAGTAAGCGGGAGAACGTGAATGAGCAGTTCTTC